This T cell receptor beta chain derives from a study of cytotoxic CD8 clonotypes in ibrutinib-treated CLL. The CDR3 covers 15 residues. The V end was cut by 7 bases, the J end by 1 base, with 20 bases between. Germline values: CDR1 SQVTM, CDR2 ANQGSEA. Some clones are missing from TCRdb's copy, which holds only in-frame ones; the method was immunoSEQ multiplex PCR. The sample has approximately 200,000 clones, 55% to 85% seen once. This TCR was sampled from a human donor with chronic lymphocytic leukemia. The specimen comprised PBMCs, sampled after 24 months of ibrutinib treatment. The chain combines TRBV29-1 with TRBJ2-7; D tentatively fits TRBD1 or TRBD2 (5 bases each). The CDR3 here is CSANQDGTHSYEQYF. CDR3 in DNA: TGCAGCGCCAACCAAGACGGGACCCATTCCTACGAGCAGTACTTC.